This passage covers 14 T cell receptor beta chains from one sample sequenced in a study of blood T cell repertoires in COVID-19. Sequenced by immunoSEQ multiplex PCR; TCRdb stores in-frame clones only, minus some. Of 75,000 to 90,000 clones in the sample, roughly nine tenths were seen once. Material: peripheral blood. The receptors shown here come from a man aged 45-60 years with active or convalescent COVID-19.

The chain recombines TRBV29-1 with TRBJ2-7; D unclear. The CDR3 is made up of 10 amino acids. Germline V gene data show CDR1 as SQVTM and CDR2 as ANQGSEA. Trimming removed 3 bases at V and 4 bases at J, with 4 bases between. Here the CDR3 DNA reads TGCAGCGTTGAGCGGTACGAGCAGTACGTC. Its protein is CSVERYEQYV.

The chain has TRBV5-6 and TRBJ1-1, with D perhaps TRBD1 (5 bases). V was shortened by 1 base and J by 5 bases, with 12 bases between the two germline ends. CDR3 size: 14 residues. Germline assignment: CDR1 SGHDT and CDR2 YYEEEE. CDR3 region: CASSLNVGGTEAFF. CDR3 coding DNA: TGTGCCAGCAGCTTGAATGTGGGGGGGACTGAAGCTTTCTTT.

The chain uses TRBV29-1 and TRBJ2-3; the match to TRBD1 covers 9 bases. After removal of 6 bases from V and 7 bases from J, the junction contained 14 bases not matched to a gene. The CDR3 has 15 residues. The V gene's germline CDR1 is SQVTM and CDR2 ANQGSEA. The DNA of the CDR3 is TGCAGCGTCGTGACCGGGACAGGGCCGTTGTATACGCAGTATTTT. It yields the protein CSVVTGTGPLYTQYF.

The chain has TRBV6-2 or TRBV6-3 and TRBJ2-5; a weak D match, TRBD2 (6 bases). V gave up 1 base and J gave up 5 bases, with 8 bases separating them. The CDR3 is made up of 13 amino acids. Germline-derived CDR1 and CDR2 are MNHEY and SVGEGT. The CDR3 coding sequence is TGTGCCAGCAGTTACTTGGAGGGGGAGACCCAGTACTTC. This gives the protein CASSYLEGETQYF.

CDR3 loop: CASSLESVSAQHF. As DNA, the CDR3 is TGTGCCAGCAGCTTAGAGTCCGTTTCAGCCCAGCATTTT. V usage is TRBV11-2 and J usage is TRBJ1-5, with D unresolved. CDR3 size: 13 residues. Trimming removed 0 bases at V and 11 bases at J, with 11 bases between. CDR1 and CDR2 (germline): SGHAT, FQNNGV. The variable domain in full, completed from reference TRBV11-2 and TRBJ1-5, reads EAGVAQSPRYKIIEKRQSVAFWCNPISGHATLYWYQQILGQGPKLLIQFQNNGVVDDSQLPKDRFSAERLKGVDSTLKIQPAKLEDSAVYLCASSLESVSAQHFGDGTRLSIL.

This clone appeared once. The chain uses TRBV5-4 and TRBJ2-5, with D tentatively TRBD1 (6 bases). This CDR3 is built from 13 residues. V was cut by 4 bases and J by 5 bases, with 12 bases left in between. Germline CDR1 is SGHNT and CDR2 is YYREEE (reference sequence). The CDR3 DNA reads TGTGCCAGCAGCGCCAGGGGTATGGAGACCCAGTACTTC. Protein: CASSARGMETQYF. Using reference TRBV5-4 and TRBJ2-5 for the parts outside the CDR3, the full variable domain is ETGVTQSPTHLIKTRGQQVTLRCSSQSGHNTVSWYQQALGQGPQFIFQYYREEENGRGNFPPRFSGLQFPNYSSELNVNALELDDSALYLCASSARGMETQYFGPGTRLLVL.

V is TRBV7-8 and J is TRBJ2-7; the match to TRBD2 covers 9 bases. Germline CDR1 is SGHVS and CDR2 is FQNEAQ. V lost 0 bases to trimming and J lost 2 bases; unmatched junction nucleotides: 23. This CDR3 contains 22 residues. CDR3 loop: CASSLARDADGLLSGGTYEQYF. CDR3 nucleotides: TGTGCCAGCAGCTTAGCGCGGGACGCCGATGGCCTTCTTAGCGGGGGAACCTACGAGCAGTACTTC.

This sequence joins TRBV10-3 and TRBJ2-7; D unresolved. Germline V lookup: CDR1 ENHRY, CDR2 SYGVKD. The CDR3 extends over 15 amino acids. The V end was cut by 10 bases, the J end by 4 bases, with 23 bases between. CDR3 in DNA: TGTGCCACCTCGGGTGGTTCCGAGACCCTTTACGAGCAGTACGTC. It yields the protein CATSGGSETLYEQYV.

V usage is TRBV24-1 and J usage is TRBJ2-1; 7 nucleotides agree with TRBD2. The germline V gene encodes CDR1 KGHDR and CDR2 SFDVKD. This CDR3 is built from 16 residues. J was trimmed by 4 bases and V by 5 bases; bases with no gene match: 10. This CDR3 reads CATSGLGGSLYNEQFF. As DNA, the CDR3 is TGTGCCACCAGTGGTCTGGGGGGGAGTCTTTACAATGAGCAGTTCTTC.

The rearrangement links TRBV4-3 to TRBJ2-5; 7 bases match TRBD2. The CDR3 is made up of 14 amino acids. The V gene end was trimmed by 0 bases and the J gene end by 4 bases; junction bases not matched to a gene: 2. The germline V gene encodes CDR1 LGHNA and CDR2 YSLEER. This CDR3 reads CASSQDWGGETQYF. Written as DNA, the CDR3 is TGCGCCAGCAGCCAAGATTGGGGGGGAGAGACCCAGTACTTC.

The chain has TRBV19 and TRBJ1-1; maybe TRBD1 (6 bases). Germline-derived CDR1 and CDR2 are LNHDA and SQIVND (reference sequence). V was cut by 4 bases and J by 8 bases, with 17 bases left in between. The CDR3 has 14 amino acids. CDR3 amino acids: CASSTGQKTNEAFF. CDR3 DNA sequence: TGTGCCAGTAGTACTGGACAGAAGACAAACGAAGCTTTCTTT.

The CDR3 nucleotides read TGTGCCAGCGACAGGGGGACGAACACCGGGGAGCTGTTTTTT. This gives the protein CASDRGTNTGELFF. V is TRBV7-2 and J is TRBJ2-2; 9 positions agree with TRBD1. The germline V gene encodes CDR1 SGHTA and CDR2 FQGNSA. The CDR3 is 14 amino acids. Trimming cost V 8 bases and J 0 bases; bases outside gene matches: 1.

The chain employs TRBV6-1 and TRBJ1-5; D is ambiguous. Germline V CDR1 and CDR2: MNHNS, SASEGT. The CDR3 runs 14 residues. Trimming took 3 bases from V and 3 from J, leaving 9 bases between them. CDR3 amino acids: CASSEQAFNQPQHF. CDR3 nucleotides: TGTGCCAGCAGTGAGCAGGCGTTCAATCAGCCCCAGCATTTT.

The chain uses TRBV7-9 and TRBJ1-5; D is unclear. Germline-derived CDR1 and CDR2 are SEHNR and FQNEAQ (reference sequence). V gave up 7 bases and J gave up 3 bases, with 7 bases separating them. The CDR3 runs to 12 residues. CDR3 sequence reads: CASTNSNQPQHF. The CDR3 DNA reads as TGTGCCAGCACTAACTCCAATCAGCCCCAGCATTTT. The full variable domain, in which reference TRBV7-9 and TRBJ1-5 provide the parts outside the CDR3, is DTGVSQNPRHKITKRGQNVTFRCDPISEHNRLYWYRQTLGQGPEFLTYFQNEAQLEKSRLLSDRFSAERPKGSFSTLEIQRTEQGDSAMYLCASTNSNQPQHFGDGTRLSIL.